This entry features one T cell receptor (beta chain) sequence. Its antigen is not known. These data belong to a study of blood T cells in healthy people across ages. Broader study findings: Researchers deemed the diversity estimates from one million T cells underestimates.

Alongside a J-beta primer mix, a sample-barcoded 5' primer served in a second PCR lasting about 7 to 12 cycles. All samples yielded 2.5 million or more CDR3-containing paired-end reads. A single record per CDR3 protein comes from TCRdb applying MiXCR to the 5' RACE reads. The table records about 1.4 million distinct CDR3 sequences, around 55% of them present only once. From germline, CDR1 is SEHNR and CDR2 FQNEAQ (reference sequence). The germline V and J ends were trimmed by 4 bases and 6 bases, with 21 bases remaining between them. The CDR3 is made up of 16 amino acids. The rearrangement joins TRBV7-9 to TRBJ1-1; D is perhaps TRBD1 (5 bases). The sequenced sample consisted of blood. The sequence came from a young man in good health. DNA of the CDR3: TGTGCCAGCAGCTCCGCTTTAGCAGGTACAGGATCTGAAGCTTTCTTT. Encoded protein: CASSSALAGTGSEAFF.